This T cell receptor (beta chain) was documented in a study of control samples from healthy donors and cancer patients. In germline, CDR1 is SGHRS, CDR2 YFSETQ. The CDR3 sequence is 14 residues long. V lost 9 bases to trimming and J lost 0 bases; unmatched junction nucleotides: 1. This table comes from immunoSEQ multiplex PCR, and its TCRdb copy is limited to in-frame clones, with some not included. Of some 130,000 clones detected, around nine tenths appear once; the ten largest clones hold about 2.3%. The sequencing input was blood. This TCR was sampled from a man aged 40-55 years in good health. The chain combines TRBV5-1 with TRBJ2-2, with TRBD2 matching 11 bases. Here the CDR3 DNA reads TGCGCCACTAGCGGGGGGTCGAACACCGGGGAGCTGTTTTTT. It is translated as CATSGGSNTGELFF.